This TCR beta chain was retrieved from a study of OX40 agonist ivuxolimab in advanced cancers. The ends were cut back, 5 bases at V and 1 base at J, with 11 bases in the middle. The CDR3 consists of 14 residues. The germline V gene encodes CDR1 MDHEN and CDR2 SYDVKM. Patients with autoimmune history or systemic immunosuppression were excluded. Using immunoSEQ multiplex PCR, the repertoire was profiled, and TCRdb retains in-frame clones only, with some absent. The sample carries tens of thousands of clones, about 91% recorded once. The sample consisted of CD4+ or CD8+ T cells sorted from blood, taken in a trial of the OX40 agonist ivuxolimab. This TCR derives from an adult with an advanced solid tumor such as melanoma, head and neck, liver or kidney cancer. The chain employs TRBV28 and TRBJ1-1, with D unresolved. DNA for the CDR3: TGTGCCAGCAGTCCGCCATCTGGGAACACTGAAGCTTTCTTT. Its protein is CASSPPSGNTEAFF.